These 25 T cell receptor beta chains share one sample of origin, sequenced in a study of cytomegalovirus exposure and HLA in healthy donors (dated by TCRdb to between 2016 and 2019). To prepare the library, the immunoSEQ multiplex PCR assay was applied. For the multiplex PCR, a mixture combining 60 forward primers for TCR Vbeta segments and 13 reverse primers for TCR Jbeta segments was used. Entries here come from immuneACCESS through TCRdb and include only in-frame sequences with V and J called. Some clones fail to appear in such tables; in the studies checked, an unresolved V gene covers under half of the shortfall, and the cause of the remainder is unknown. The sample profile shows roughly 120,000 clones; about 70% of them were found once. The ten largest clonotypes hold approximately 0.9% of the sample. Sequenced material: PBMCs. Receptor source: a woman aged 30 to 39 in good health and CMV-seronegative.

This sequence joins TRBV5-6 and TRBJ2-7; TRBD1 matches at 8 bases. The CDR3 runs 16 residues. Germline CDR1 and CDR2: SGHDT and YYEEEE. V was clipped by 2 bases and J by 7 bases; unmatched bases: 14. This CDR3 is CASSFGTGNLLWEQYF. CDR3 DNA sequence: TGTGCCAGCAGCTTTGGGACAGGTAATTTACTGTGGGAGCAGTACTTC.

Here the CDR3 DNA reads TGTGCCAGCAGCGACCAGGGGGCCGGGGAGCTGTTTTTT. Amino acid sequence: CASSDQGAGELFF. The chain couples TRBV7-9 to TRBJ2-2; TRBD1 matches at 7 bases. The CDR3 spans 13 residues. Per germline, CDR1 SEHNR and CDR2 FQNEAQ (reference sequence). Trimming took 5 bases from V and 6 from J; bases not matched to a gene: 3.

This clone has a handful of counts. The chain links TRBV7-9 to TRBJ2-7; no firm D call. There are 14 residues in the CDR3. Per the germline V gene, CDR1 is SEHNR and CDR2 is FQNEAQ (reference sequence). V was pared by 4 bases and J by 6 bases, with 16 bases between. In DNA, the CDR3 is TGTGCCAGCAGCTCCCGCCTTTTAGGAGCCGAGCAGTACTTC. Protein sequence: CASSSRLLGAEQYF.

The CDR3 protein is CSVEDGTGDISDTQYF. In nucleotides, the CDR3 is TGCAGCGTTGAAGATGGGACAGGCGACATCTCCGATACGCAGTATTTT. The chain carries TRBV29-1 and TRBJ2-3, with TRBD1 matching 8 bases. Germline V gene lookup returns CDR1 SQVTM and CDR2 ANQGSEA. Germline trimming cut 0 bases from V and 6 bases from J; bases unmatched to any gene: 11. This CDR3 is built from 16 residues.

This chain's CDR3 is CASGFGSITDTQYF. The DNA of the CDR3 is TGTGCTAGTGGTTTTGGCTCAATCACAGATACGCAGTATTTT. The chain uses TRBV12-5 and TRBJ2-3; D remains ambiguous. This CDR3 spans 14 amino acids. V was clipped by 3 bases and J by 2 bases, with 9 bases between them. Germline CDR1 is LGHNT and CDR2 is FRNRAP. The variable domain in full, completed from reference TRBV12-5 and TRBJ2-3, reads DARVTQTPRHKVTEMGQEVTMRCQPILGHNTVFWYRQTMMQGLELLAYFRNRAPLDDSGMPKDRFSAEMPDATLATLKIQPSEPRDSAVYFCASGFGSITDTQYFGPGTRLTVL.

The chain carries TRBV30 and TRBJ1-3, with D tentatively TRBD1 (6 bases). Germline loops: CDR1 GTSNPN, CDR2 SVGIG (reference sequence). The CDR3 covers 16 residues. V lost 1 base, J lost 0 bases, and 13 bases lay in between. The CDR3: CAWSAGQISSGNTIYF. The CDR3 bases are TGTGCCTGGAGTGCTGGACAGATCTCCTCTGGAAACACCATATATTTT.

The chain is built from TRBV6-6 and TRBJ1-6, with 7 bases that match TRBD1. From germline, CDR1 is MNHNY and CDR2 SVGAGI (reference sequence). Trimming took 6 bases from V and 10 from J; bases not matched to a gene: 9. There are 14 residues in the CDR3. The CDR3 protein is CASSYRQGGSPLHF. CDR3 nucleotide sequence: TGTGCCAGCAGCTATCGACAGGGTGGATCACCCCTCCACTTT.

This sequence joins TRBV30 and TRBJ1-2, with D possibly matching TRBD1 (5 bases). This CDR3 has 15 residues. V shed 2 bases and J shed 0 bases, with 13 bases lying between them. In germline, CDR1 is GTSNPN, CDR2 SVGIG (reference sequence). CDR3 nucleotide sequence: TGTGCCTGGAGTCCGGGGGTCTTAGCTAACTATGGCTACACCTTC. Translation: CAWSPGVLANYGYTF.

V and J are TRBV5-1 and TRBJ2-1; 11 nucleotides align to TRBD1. This CDR3 contains 17 residues. The ends lost 3 bases at V and 4 bases at J; junction bases unmatched: 9. Germline CDR1 SGHRS, CDR2 YFSETQ. CDR3 amino acids: CASSSSFGTGGYNEQFF. For the CDR3, the DNA is TGCGCCAGCAGCTCCTCTTTCGGGACAGGGGGTTACAATGAGCAGTTCTTC.

CDR3 sequence reads: CASSFGDSYGYTF. CDR3 DNA sequence: TGCGCCAGCAGCTTCGGGGACAGCTATGGCTACACCTTC. J is TRBJ1-2 and V is TRBV5-1, with 7 bases that match TRBD1. Per germline, CDR1 SGHRS and CDR2 YFSETQ. CDR3 length: 13 residues. The J segment lost 4 bases and the V segment lost 2 bases, leaving 2 bases of the junction unmatched.

J is TRBJ1-5 and V is TRBV4-1; TRBD1 is a possible D gene (5 bases). V was clipped by 4 bases and J by 3 bases, with 16 bases between them. Looked up from germline, CDR1 is MGHRA and CDR2 is YSYEKL. This CDR3 spans 16 amino acids. The chain's CDR3 is CASSLGGLWDNQPQHF. The CDR3 nucleotides are TGCGCCAGCAGCCTCGGGGGGTTATGGGACAATCAGCCCCAGCATTTT.

This clone was detected only a few times. This rearrangement joins TRBV10-3 to TRBJ1-6; perhaps TRBD1 as D (6 bases). From germline, CDR1 is ENHRY and CDR2 SYGVKD. V lost 5 bases, J lost 10 bases, and 15 bases lay in between. The CDR3 consists of 14 residues. CDR3 nucleotide sequence: TGTGCCATCAGTCCCGAGGGGGTAGGCTCACCCCTCCACTTT. This encodes CAISPEGVGSPLHF.

This clone was found a few times. The chain has TRBV7-8 and TRBJ1-4; the D gene is possibly TRBD1 (5 bases). CDR3 length equals 15 residues. Trimming cost V 3 bases and J 8 bases, with 16 bases left between them. Germline lookup yields CDR1 SGHVS and CDR2 FQNEAQ. The CDR3 here is CASSFWGPEEEKLFF. The DNA for the CDR3 is TGTGCCAGCAGCTTTTGGGGCCCCGAGGAGGAAAAACTGTTTTTT.

The genes are TRBV19 and TRBJ1-1; tentative D call: TRBD1 (5 bases). Trimming shortened V by 8 bases and J by 7 bases, and 8 bases separated the two germline ends. The CDR3 has 10 residues. The germline V gene has CDR1 LNHDA and CDR2 SQIVND (reference sequence). DNA of the CDR3: TGTGCCAGTTTGCAGGGTGAAGCTTTCTTT. Translating gives CASLQGEAFF. Drawing the rest from reference TRBV19 and TRBJ1-1, the complete variable domain is DGGITQSPKYLFRKEGQNVTLSCEQNLNHDAMYWYRQDPGQGLRLIYYSQIVNDFQKGDIAEGYSVSREKKESFPLTVTSAQKNPTAFYLCASLQGEAFFGQGTRLTVV.

The rearrangement links TRBV19 to TRBJ2-7; 8 bases map to TRBD1. Trimming removed 6 bases from V and 4 bases from J; junction bases left unmatched: 8. The CDR3 consists of 14 residues. CDR1 is LNHDA, CDR2 SQIVND, per germline (reference sequence). CDR3: CASSIGQGHYEQYF. For the CDR3, the DNA is TGTGCCAGTAGCATCGGACAGGGTCATTACGAGCAGTACTTC.

This clone has just a few counts. The genes are TRBV4-3 and TRBJ2-7, with 8 nucleotides matching TRBD2. Germline V CDR1 and CDR2: LGHNA, YSLEER. V shed 0 bases and J 3 bases; nucleotides not matched to a gene: 4. The CDR3 has 15 residues. CDR3 region: CASSQEPGLVYEQYF. CDR3 DNA: TGCGCCAGCAGCCAAGAGCCGGGACTAGTCTACGAGCAGTACTTC.

Only one count was recorded for this clone. The chain joins TRBV18 to TRBJ1-2, with TRBD1 matching over 7 bases. CDR3 size: 16 residues. Germline V gene sequence: CDR1 KGHSH, CDR2 LQKENI. The ends lost 3 bases at V and 3 bases at J; junction bases unmatched: 10. The CDR3 loop is CASSPSGGVSDYGYTF. CDR3 bases: TGTGCCAGCTCACCCTCAGGGGGAGTAAGTGACTATGGCTACACCTTC. Drawing the rest from reference TRBV18 and TRBJ1-2, the complete variable domain is NAGVMQNPRHLVRRRGQEARLRCSPMKGHSHVYWYRQLPEEGLKFMVYLQKENIIDESGMPKERFSAEFPKEGPSILRIQQVVRGDSAAYFCASSPSGGVSDYGYTFGSGTRLTVV.

This rearrangement joins TRBV27 to TRBJ1-5; 7 bases are a match to TRBD1. V dropped 2 bases and J dropped 7; count of bases not matched to a gene: 5. This CDR3 is built from 14 residues. Per the germline V gene, CDR1 is MNHEY and CDR2 is SMNVEV (reference sequence). CDR3 nucleotides: TGTGCCAGCAGTTTAAGGGGGCGAGGGCAGCCCCAGCATTTT. Translated, it gives CASSLRGRGQPQHF.

The chain combines TRBV6-6 with TRBJ1-4, with D maybe TRBD1 (6 bases). Germline values: CDR1 MNHNY, CDR2 SVGAGI (reference sequence). CDR3 length: 14 residues. The V and J ends lost 11 bases and 5 bases respectively, with 18 bases between them. CDR3 nucleotide sequence: TGTGCCGCCGCGATAAGGACAGAAAATGAAAAACTGTTTTTT. Translating gives CAAAIRTENEKLFF.

This sequence joins TRBV9 and TRBJ1-1; TRBD1 matches 7 bases. Germline V gives CDR1 SGDLS, CDR2 YYNGEE. CDR3 length equals 15 residues. Unmatched junction bases numbered 5, after V lost 3 bases and J lost 0 bases. The CDR3 nucleotides read TGTGCCAGCAGCGGGGGACAGACCTTGAACACTGAAGCTTTCTTT. It yields the protein CASSGGQTLNTEAFF.

This clone turned up a few times. The chain carries TRBV29-1 and TRBJ2-1; the match to TRBD2 covers 15 bases. CDR3 length: 20 residues. The V gene's germline CDR1 is SQVTM and CDR2 ANQGSEA. J was trimmed by 0 bases and V by 3 bases; bases with no gene match: 12. In nucleotides, the CDR3 is TGCAGCGTTGATGCTCCGGGACTAGCGGGAGGCCTTAGCTCCTACAATGAGCAGTTCTTC. Amino acids: CSVDAPGLAGGLSSYNEQFF.

Remarks on this clone: One junction end does not reproduce the germline sequence, and a read error may be involved. This chain uses TRBV4-3 with TRBJ1-2, with TRBD1 matching over 7 bases. The CDR3 covers 15 residues. In germline, CDR1 is LGHNA, CDR2 YSLEER. CDR3 sequence: CASSQTGPGYYGYPF. CDR3 in DNA: TGCGCCAGCAGCCAGACAGGGCCCGGTTACTATGGCTACCCCTTC.

The rearrangement joins TRBV6-1 to TRBJ1-1; tentatively, D is TRBD1 (5 bases). Germline lookup yields CDR1 MNHNS and CDR2 SASEGT. Trimming cost V 6 bases and J 7 bases, with 15 bases left between them. The length of the CDR3 is 13 residues. The CDR3 here is CASSELRDFEAFF. The CDR3, as DNA: TGTGCCAGCAGCGAACTCCGGGACTTTGAAGCTTTCTTT.

This clone was seen once. The chain employs TRBV29-1 and TRBJ2-2; D not certain. The CDR3 loop spans 12 amino acids. The germline CDR1 and CDR2 sequences are SQVTM and ANQGSEA. The ends were cut back, 4 bases at V and 4 bases at J, with 7 bases in the middle. CDR3 sequence: CSVVNSTGELFF. CDR3 bases: TGCAGCGTTGTGAACAGCACCGGGGAGCTGTTTTTT.

The V gene is TRBV7-8, the J gene TRBJ1-2; 8 nucleotides line up with TRBD1. The CDR3 has 15 residues. The V and J ends lost 1 base and 1 base, in that order; junction bases with no gene match: 2. Germline V gene data show CDR1 as SGHVS and CDR2 as FQNEAQ. CDR3 residues: CASSLVGQGNYGYTF. The CDR3 coding sequence is TGTGCCAGCAGCTTAGTCGGACAGGGTAACTATGGCTACACCTTC.